The 2 T cell receptor beta chains below were found in one sample sequenced in a study of glioma-infiltrating T cells after dendritic cell vaccination. Repertoires were generated with immunoSEQ multiplex PCR, while TCRdb's copy carries only in-frame clones and drops some. This sample yields more than 85,000 clones, of which 90% are seen a single time; 2.7% belongs to the top ten. Time point defined: after dendritic cell vaccination, including at tumor progression/relapse. The source was blood, collected after dendritic cell vaccination. These receptors originate from a human donor with glioblastoma.

The chain links TRBV2 to TRBJ1-6, with D possibly being TRBD1 (5 bases). CDR1 and CDR2 (germline): SNHLY, FYNNEI. Trimming shortened V by 4 bases and J by 10 bases, and 11 bases separated the two germline ends. The length of the CDR3 is 13 residues. CDR3 amino acids: CASSVLGRSPLHF. CDR3 sequence (DNA): TGTGCCAGCAGTGTGCTGGGGCGGTCACCCCTCCACTTT.

This clone has just one count. The V gene is TRBV5-4, the J gene TRBJ2-1; the D gene is possibly TRBD1 (6 bases). The CDR3 spans 13 residues. Between the trimmed V and J ends, which lost 3 bases and 5 bases, there was a span of 9 bases. Germline CDR1 is SGHNT and CDR2 is YYREEE (reference sequence). CDR3 amino acids: CASSSDRNNEQFF. CDR3 nucleotides: TGTGCCAGCAGCTCTGACAGGAACAATGAGCAGTTCTTC.